Each of the 13 T cell receptor beta chains below was sequenced from the same sample in a study of blood T cell repertoires in COVID-19. Produced via immunoSEQ multiplex PCR; TCRdb's table is partial and in-frame only. The table has about 100,000 clones, roughly 87% seen once. The material sequenced was peripheral blood. The receptors come from a woman in her sixties or seventies with acute or convalescent COVID-19.

With respect to this clone: This sample also contains other DNA sequences that code for the same CDR3. J is TRBJ1-2 and V is TRBV25-1; D is uncertain. Trimming left V 3 bases short and J 2 bases short, with 7 bases between. Germline values: CDR1 MGHDK, CDR2 SYGVNS. The CDR3 length is 13 residues. CDR3 protein: CASSESGNYGYTF. Written as DNA, the CDR3 is TGTGCCAGCAGTGAGAGCGGGAACTATGGCTACACCTTC.

The V and J genes are TRBV5-5 and TRBJ2-1; D not certain. Trimming removed 3 bases from V and 2 bases from J, with 6 bases in between. Germline CDR1 reads SGHKS; CDR2 reads YYEKEE (reference sequence). The length of the CDR3 is 13 residues. CDR3: CASSSETYNEQFF. CDR3 coding DNA: TGTGCCAGCAGCTCGGAGACCTACAATGAGCAGTTCTTC.

CDR3 sequence (DNA): TGTGCCAGCAGCCCACAGGGGAGGCGAACTGAAGCTTTCTTT. Translating it yields CASSPQGRRTEAFF. The chain uses TRBV7-3 and TRBJ1-1; TRBD1 aligns across 7 bases. CDR1 and CDR2 (germline): SGHTA, FQGTGA. V was clipped by 5 bases and J by 5 bases; unmatched bases: 8. This CDR3 region has 14 residues.

This chain links TRBV29-1 with TRBJ1-1; possibly TRBD1 for D (5 bases). The CDR3 is 11 residues long. Trimming pared 7 bases from V and 8 bases from J, leaving 14 bases between. Germline values: CDR1 SQVTM, CDR2 ANQGSEA. In DNA form, the CDR3 reads TGCAGCGGCGACAGATCGGCGGAAGCTTTCTTT. Translated, it gives CSGDRSAEAFF.

This clone was recorded a few times. The CDR3 DNA follows: TGTGCCAGCAGTCCCTTCAATGAGCAGTTCTTC. Its protein product is CASSPFNEQFF. The chain uses TRBV2 and TRBJ2-1, with D uncertain. The germline V gene encodes CDR1 SNHLY and CDR2 FYNNEI. The CDR3 contains 11 residues. The V end was cut by 5 bases, the J end by 6 bases, with 5 bases between. The variable domain in full, completed from reference TRBV2 and TRBJ2-1, reads EPEVTQTPSHQVTQMGQEVILRCVPISNHLYFYWYRQILGQKVEFLVSFYNNEISEKSEIFDDQFSVERPDGSNFTLKIRSTKLEDSAMYFCASSPFNEQFFGPGTRLTVL.

The chain joins TRBV6-5 to TRBJ1-2; 7 bases are shared with TRBD1. This CDR3 region has 15 residues. From germline, CDR1 is MNHEY and CDR2 SVGAGI. V trimming: 6 bases; J trimming: 0 bases; junction bases outside the gene matches: 7. Here the CDR3 reads CASRPGTASNYGYTF. CDR3 nucleotides: TGTGCCAGCAGACCCGGGACAGCGTCTAACTATGGCTACACCTTC.

The chain recombines TRBV28 with TRBJ1-5; 7 positions agree with TRBD1. Germline V gene sequence: CDR1 MDHEN, CDR2 SYDVKM. The junction had 0 bases not matched to a gene; V was cut back by 3 bases and J by 4 bases. The CDR3 loop spans 13 amino acids. The CDR3 sequence: CASSLTGNQPQHF. The CDR3 DNA is TGTGCCAGCAGTTTGACAGGGAATCAGCCCCAGCATTTT.

J is TRBJ1-3 and V is TRBV5-1; TRBD1 agrees at 8 bases. Germline V gene lookup returns CDR1 SGHRS and CDR2 YFSETQ. Trimming removed 1 base from V and 4 bases from J; junction bases left unmatched: 4. The CDR3 is 15 amino acids. The DNA of the CDR3 is TGCGCCAGCAGCTTGTCTGGACAGGGAGGAAACACCATATATTTT. The encoded protein is CASSLSGQGGNTIYF.

As concerns this clone: No DNA is shown, since the ends of the CDR3 on it are uncertain; the CDR3 is the one TCRdb lists. V is TRBV6-6 and J is TRBJ2-2; TRBD2 is taken as the D call from the table, unchecked against the DNA. The CDR3 adds up to 14 amino acids, both ends counted. Germline lookup yields CDR1 MNHNY and CDR2 SVGAGI (reference sequence). The chain's CDR3 is CASILASGTGELFF.

The rearrangement joins TRBV7-8 to TRBJ2-5; D is unclear. The CDR3 is 11 residues long. CDR1 is SGHVS and CDR2 is FQNEAQ in the germline V gene. The ends were cut back, 4 bases at V and 3 bases at J, with 3 bases in the middle. CDR3 sequence (DNA): TGTGCCAGCAGCTCCGAAGAGACCCAGTACTTC. It is translated as CASSSEETQYF.

The chain joins TRBV9 to TRBJ2-6, with 8 positions matching TRBD1. Germline V lookup: CDR1 SGDLS, CDR2 YYNGEE. Trimming at V came to 4 bases and at J to 0 bases, leaving 9 bases not matched to a gene. The CDR3 extends over 18 amino acids. CDR3 in amino acids: CASSPQDRVISGANVLTF. The CDR3 DNA reads as TGTGCCAGCAGCCCCCAGGACAGGGTAATCTCTGGGGCCAACGTCCTGACTTTC.

This clone has only a few counts. CDR3 loop: CASSQFRIRVPNYGYTF. In DNA form, the CDR3 reads TGTGCCAGTAGTCAGTTTAGAATTCGGGTTCCTAACTATGGCTACACCTTC. The genes are TRBV19 and TRBJ1-2; D not resolved. V lost 5 bases and J 0 bases, leaving 19 bases between the germline ends. Germline V lookup: CDR1 LNHDA, CDR2 SQIVND (reference sequence). CDR3 length: 17 residues. The full variable domain, in which reference TRBV19 and TRBJ1-2 provide the parts outside the CDR3, is DGGITQSPKYLFRKEGQNVTLSCEQNLNHDAMYWYRQDPGQGLRLIYYSQIVNDFQKGDIAEGYSVSREKKESFPLTVTSAQKNPTAFYLCASSQFRIRVPNYGYTFGSGTRLTVV.

The chain combines TRBV9 with TRBJ1-5; TRBD1 matches 7 bases. CDR3 size: 15 residues. Germline lookup yields CDR1 SGDLS and CDR2 YYNGEE. V was pared by 0 bases and J by 3 bases, with 3 bases of the junction left unmatched. CDR3 bases: TGTGCCAGCAGCGTAGGTGGGACAGTCAATCAGCCCCAGCATTTT. Protein product: CASSVGGTVNQPQHF.